This TCR beta chain is from a study of blood T cell repertoires in COVID-19. Seattle cases were enrolled at active infection and followed longitudinally. Per the original data handling: Amplification of reference gene primers was used by the study to estimate nucleated cell counts. TCRdb keeps only in-frame clones here, not all; method: immunoSEQ multiplex PCR. V and J calls and clone size are as listed in that table; D and trimming were resolved from the DNA. Seen here are under 250,000 clones, 75% to 85% observed once, and the top ten hold 2% to 3%. Germline values: CDR1 SGHRS, CDR2 YFSETQ. V lost 4 bases, J lost 4 bases, and 9 bases stayed unmatched. There are 17 residues in the CDR3.

This clonotype was sampled from a woman between 65 and 79 years old with COVID-19, enrolled during active disease. Source material: peripheral blood. This rearrangement joins TRBV5-1 to TRBJ2-2; 11 bases line up with TRBD2. The chain's CDR3 is CASSPISGGAGTGELFF. CDR3 bases: TGCGCCAGCAGCCCCATTAGCGGGGGGGCGGGCACCGGGGAGCTGTTTTTT. Full variable domain (missing parts from reference TRBV5-1 and TRBJ2-2): KAGVTQTPRYLIKTRGQQVTLSCSPISGHRSVSWYQQTPGQGLQFLFEYFSETQRNKGNFPGRFSGRQFSNSRSEMNVSTLELGDSALYLCASSPISGGAGTGELFFGEGSRLTVL.